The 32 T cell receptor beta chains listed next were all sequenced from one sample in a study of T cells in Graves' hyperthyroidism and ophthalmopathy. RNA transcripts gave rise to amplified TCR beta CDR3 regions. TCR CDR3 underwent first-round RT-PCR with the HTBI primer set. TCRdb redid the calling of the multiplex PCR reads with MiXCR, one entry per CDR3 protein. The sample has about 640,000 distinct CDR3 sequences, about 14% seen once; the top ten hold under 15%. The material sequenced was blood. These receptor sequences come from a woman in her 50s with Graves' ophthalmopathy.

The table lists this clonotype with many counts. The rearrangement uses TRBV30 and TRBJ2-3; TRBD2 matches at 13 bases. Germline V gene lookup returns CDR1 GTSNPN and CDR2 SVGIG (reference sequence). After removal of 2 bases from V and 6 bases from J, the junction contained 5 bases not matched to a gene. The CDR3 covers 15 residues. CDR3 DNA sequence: TGTGCCTGGAGTCCTGGACTAGCGGGAGTCGATACGCAGTATTTT. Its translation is CAWSPGLAGVDTQYF.

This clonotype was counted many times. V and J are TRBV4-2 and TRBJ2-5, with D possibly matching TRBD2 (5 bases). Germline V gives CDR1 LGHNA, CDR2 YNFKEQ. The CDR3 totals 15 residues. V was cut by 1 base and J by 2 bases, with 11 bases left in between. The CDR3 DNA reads TGTGCCAGCAGCCAAGGGCTCGGGATTCAAGAGACCCAGTACTTC. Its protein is CASSQGLGIQETQYF.

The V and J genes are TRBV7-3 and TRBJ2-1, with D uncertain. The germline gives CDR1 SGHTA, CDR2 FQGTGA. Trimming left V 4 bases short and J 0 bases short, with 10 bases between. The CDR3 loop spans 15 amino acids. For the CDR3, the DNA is TGTGCCAGCAGCTCCGTCGAGAGCTCCTACAATGAGCAGTTCTTC. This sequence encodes CASSSVESSYNEQFF.

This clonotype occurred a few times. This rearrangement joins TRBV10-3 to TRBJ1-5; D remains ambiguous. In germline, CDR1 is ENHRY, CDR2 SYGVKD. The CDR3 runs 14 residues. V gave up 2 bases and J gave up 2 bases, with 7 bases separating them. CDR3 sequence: CAISEGQGNQPQHF. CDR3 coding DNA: TGTGCCATCAGTGAGGGGCAGGGCAATCAGCCCCAGCATTTT.

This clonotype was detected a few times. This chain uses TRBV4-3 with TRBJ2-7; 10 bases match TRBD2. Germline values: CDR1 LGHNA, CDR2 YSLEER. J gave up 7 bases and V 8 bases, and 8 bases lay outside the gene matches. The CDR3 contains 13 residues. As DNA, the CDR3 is TGCGCCAGCTCAGCTAGCGGGAGAATGGAGCAGTACTTC. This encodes CASSASGRMEQYF.

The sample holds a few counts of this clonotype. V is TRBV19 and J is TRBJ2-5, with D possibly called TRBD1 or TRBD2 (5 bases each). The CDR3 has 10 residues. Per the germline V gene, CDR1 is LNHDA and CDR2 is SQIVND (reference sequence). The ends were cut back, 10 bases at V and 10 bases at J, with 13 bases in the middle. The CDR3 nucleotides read TGTGCCACCGGTCCTGGGGGCCAGTACTTC. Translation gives CATGPGGQYF. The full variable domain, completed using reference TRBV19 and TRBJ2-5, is DGGITQSPKYLFRKEGQNVTLSCEQNLNHDAMYWYRQDPGQGLRLIYYSQIVNDFQKGDIAEGYSVSREKKESFPLTVTSAQKNPTAFYLCATGPGGQYFGPGTRLLVL.

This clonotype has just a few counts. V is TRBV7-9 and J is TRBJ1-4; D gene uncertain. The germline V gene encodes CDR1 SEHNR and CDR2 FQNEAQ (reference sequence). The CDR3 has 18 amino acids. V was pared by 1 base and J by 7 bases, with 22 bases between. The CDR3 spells CASSLGLSVSRTGEKLFF. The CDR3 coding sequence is TGTGCCAGCAGCTTAGGGTTGTCGGTATCCCGAACGGGTGAAAAACTGTTTTTT. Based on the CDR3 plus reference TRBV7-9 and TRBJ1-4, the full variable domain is DTGVSQNPRHKITKRGQNVTFRCDPISEHNRLYWYRQTLGQGPEFLTYFQNEAQLEKSRLLSDRFSAERPKGSFSTLEIQRTEQGDSAMYLCASSLGLSVSRTGEKLFFGSGTQLSVL.

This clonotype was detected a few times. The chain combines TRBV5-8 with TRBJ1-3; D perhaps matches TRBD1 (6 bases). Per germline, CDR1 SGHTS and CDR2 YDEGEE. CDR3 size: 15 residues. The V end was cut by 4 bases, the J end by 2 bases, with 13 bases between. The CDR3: CASSSGTNPGNTIYF. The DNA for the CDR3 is TGTGCCAGCAGCAGCGGGACAAATCCTGGAAACACCATATATTTT.

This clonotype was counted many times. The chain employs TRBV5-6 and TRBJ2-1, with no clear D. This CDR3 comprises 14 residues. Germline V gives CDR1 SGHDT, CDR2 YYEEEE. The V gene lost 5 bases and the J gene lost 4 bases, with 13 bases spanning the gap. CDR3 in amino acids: CASSIWGSYNEQFF. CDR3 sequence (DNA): TGTGCCAGCAGTATCTGGGGATCATACAATGAGCAGTTCTTC.

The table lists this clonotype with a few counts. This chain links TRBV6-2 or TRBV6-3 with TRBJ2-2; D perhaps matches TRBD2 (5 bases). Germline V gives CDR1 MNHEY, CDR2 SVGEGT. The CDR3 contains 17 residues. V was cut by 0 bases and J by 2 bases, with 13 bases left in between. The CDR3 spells CASSYSISGLNTGELFF. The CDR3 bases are TGTGCCAGCAGTTACTCGATCAGCGGATTAAACACCGGGGAGCTGTTTTTT.

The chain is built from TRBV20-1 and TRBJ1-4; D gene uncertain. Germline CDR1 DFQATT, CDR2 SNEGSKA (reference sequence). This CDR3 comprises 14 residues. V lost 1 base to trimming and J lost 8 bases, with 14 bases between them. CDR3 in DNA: TGCAGTGCTAGAGTACTCCGAGAGGAGGAAAAACTGTTTTTT. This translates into CSARVLREEEKLFF.

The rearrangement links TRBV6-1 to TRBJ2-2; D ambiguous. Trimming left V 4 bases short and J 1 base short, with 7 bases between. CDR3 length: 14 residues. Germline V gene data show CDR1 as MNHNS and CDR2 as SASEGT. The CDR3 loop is CASSVHQNTGELFF. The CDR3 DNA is TGTGCCAGCAGTGTGCACCAGAACACCGGGGAGCTGTTTTTT.

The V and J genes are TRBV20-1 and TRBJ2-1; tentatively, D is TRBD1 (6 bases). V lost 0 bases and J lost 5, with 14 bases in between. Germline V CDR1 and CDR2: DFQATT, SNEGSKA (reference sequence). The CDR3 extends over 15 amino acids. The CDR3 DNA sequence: TGCAGTGCTAGAGAATCCCACAGGGACCACAATGAGCAGTTCTTC. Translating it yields CSARESHRDHNEQFF.

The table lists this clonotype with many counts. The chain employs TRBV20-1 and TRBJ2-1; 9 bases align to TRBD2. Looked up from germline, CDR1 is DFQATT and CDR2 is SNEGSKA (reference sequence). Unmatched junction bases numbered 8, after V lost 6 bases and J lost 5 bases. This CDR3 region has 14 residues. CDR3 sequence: CSATLLAGNNEQFF. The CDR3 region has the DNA TGCAGTGCAACATTGCTAGCGGGGAACAATGAGCAGTTCTTC.

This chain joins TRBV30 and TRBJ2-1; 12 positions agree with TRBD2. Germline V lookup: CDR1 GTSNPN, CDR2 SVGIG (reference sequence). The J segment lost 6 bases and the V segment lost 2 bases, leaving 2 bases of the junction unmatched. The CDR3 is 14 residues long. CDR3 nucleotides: TGTGCCTGGAGTCTAGCGGGAGGGATCAATGAGCAGTTCTTC. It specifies CAWSLAGGINEQFF.

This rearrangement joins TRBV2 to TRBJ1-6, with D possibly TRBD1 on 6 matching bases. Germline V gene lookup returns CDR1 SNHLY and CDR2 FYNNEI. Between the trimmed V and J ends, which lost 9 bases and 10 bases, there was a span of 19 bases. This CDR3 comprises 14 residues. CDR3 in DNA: TGTGCCAGTACGACAGGTTGGGGGGAATCACCCCTCCACTTT. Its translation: CASTTGWGESPLHF.

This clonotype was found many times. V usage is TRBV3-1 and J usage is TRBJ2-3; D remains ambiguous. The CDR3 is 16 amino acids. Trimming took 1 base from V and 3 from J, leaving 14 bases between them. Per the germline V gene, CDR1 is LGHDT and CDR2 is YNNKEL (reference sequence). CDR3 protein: CASSQVEPKRTDTQYF. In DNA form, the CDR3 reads TGTGCCAGCAGCCAAGTCGAGCCGAAAAGGACAGATACGCAGTATTTT.

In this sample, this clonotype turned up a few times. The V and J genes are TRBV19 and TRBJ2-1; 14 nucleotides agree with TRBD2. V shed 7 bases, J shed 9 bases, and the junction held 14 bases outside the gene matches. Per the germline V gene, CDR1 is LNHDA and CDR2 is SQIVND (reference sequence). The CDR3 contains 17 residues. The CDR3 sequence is CASIHHRGLAGASEQFF. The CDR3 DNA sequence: TGTGCCAGTATTCATCACAGGGGACTAGCGGGAGCCAGTGAGCAGTTCTTC. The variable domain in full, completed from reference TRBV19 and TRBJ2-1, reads DGGITQSPKYLFRKEGQNVTLSCEQNLNHDAMYWYRQDPGQGLRLIYYSQIVNDFQKGDIAEGYSVSREKKESFPLTVTSAQKNPTAFYLCASIHHRGLAGASEQFFGPGTRLTVL.

CDR3 DNA: TGCAGCGTTGCCGCGTCTGCCTACGAGCAGTACTTC. As protein: CSVAASAYEQYF. The chain uses TRBV29-1 and TRBJ2-7; D not resolved. V gave up 4 bases and J gave up 2 bases, with 9 bases separating them. There are 12 residues in the CDR3. The V gene's germline CDR1 is SQVTM and CDR2 ANQGSEA.

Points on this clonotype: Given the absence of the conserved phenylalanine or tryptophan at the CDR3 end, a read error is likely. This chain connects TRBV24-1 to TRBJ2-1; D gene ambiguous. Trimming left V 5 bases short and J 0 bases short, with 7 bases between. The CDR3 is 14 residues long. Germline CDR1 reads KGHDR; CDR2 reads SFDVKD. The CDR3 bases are TGTGCCACCAGTGTTACAAGCTCCTACAATGAGCAGTTCTCC. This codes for CATSVTSSYNEQFS.

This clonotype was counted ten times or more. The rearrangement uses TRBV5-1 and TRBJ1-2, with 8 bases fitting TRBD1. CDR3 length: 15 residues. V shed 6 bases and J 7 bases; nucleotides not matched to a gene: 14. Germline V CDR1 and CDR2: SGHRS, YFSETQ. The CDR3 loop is CASTYAEPTGVGYTF. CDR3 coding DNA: TGCGCCAGCACATACGCTGAGCCGACAGGGGTTGGCTACACCTTC.

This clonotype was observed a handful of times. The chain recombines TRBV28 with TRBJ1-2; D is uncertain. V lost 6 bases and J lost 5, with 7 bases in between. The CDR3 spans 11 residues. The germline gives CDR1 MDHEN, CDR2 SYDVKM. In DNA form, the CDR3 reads TGTGCCAGCAGGGAACGGTATGGCTACACCTTC. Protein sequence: CASRERYGYTF.

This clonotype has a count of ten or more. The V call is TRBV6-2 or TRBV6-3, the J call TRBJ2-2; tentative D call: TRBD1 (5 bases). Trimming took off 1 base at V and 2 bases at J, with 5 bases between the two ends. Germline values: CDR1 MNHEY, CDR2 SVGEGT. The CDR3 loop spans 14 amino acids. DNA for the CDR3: TGTGCCAGCAGTTACTGGGGCAACACCGGGGAGCTGTTTTTT. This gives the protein CASSYWGNTGELFF.

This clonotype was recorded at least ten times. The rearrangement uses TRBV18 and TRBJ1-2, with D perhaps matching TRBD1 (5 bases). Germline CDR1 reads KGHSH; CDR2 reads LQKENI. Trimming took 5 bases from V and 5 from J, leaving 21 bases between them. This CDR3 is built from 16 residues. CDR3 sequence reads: CASSSRGQTPSYGYTF. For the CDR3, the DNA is TGTGCCAGCTCATCTAGGGGCCAGACCCCAAGTTATGGCTACACCTTC.

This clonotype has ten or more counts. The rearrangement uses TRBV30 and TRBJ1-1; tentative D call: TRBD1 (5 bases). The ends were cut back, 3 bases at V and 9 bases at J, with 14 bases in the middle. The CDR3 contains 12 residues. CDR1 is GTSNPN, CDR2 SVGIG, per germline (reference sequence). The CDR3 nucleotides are TGTGCCTGGAGCTATCCGGGGACTCAAGCTTTCTTT. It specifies CAWSYPGTQAFF. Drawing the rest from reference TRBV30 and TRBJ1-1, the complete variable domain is SQTIHQWPATLVQPVGSPLSLECTVEGTSNPNLYWYRQAAGRGLQLLFYSVGIGQISSEVPQNLSASRPQDRQFILSSKKLLLSDSGFYLCAWSYPGTQAFFGQGTRLTVV.

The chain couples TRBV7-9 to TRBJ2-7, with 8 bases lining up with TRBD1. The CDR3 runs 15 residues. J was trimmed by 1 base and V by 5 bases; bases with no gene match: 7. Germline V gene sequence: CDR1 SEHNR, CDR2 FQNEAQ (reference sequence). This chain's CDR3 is CASSTGQGPSYEQYF. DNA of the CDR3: TGTGCCAGCAGCACCGGACAGGGACCGTCCTACGAGCAGTACTTC.

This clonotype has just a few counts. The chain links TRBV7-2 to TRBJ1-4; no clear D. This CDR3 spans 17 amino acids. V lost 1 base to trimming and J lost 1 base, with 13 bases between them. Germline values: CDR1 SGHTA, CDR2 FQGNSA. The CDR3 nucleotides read TGTGCCAGCAGCTTAGTAGGGCGGAGGGTAACTAATGAAAAACTGTTTTTT. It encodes CASSLVGRRVTNEKLFF.

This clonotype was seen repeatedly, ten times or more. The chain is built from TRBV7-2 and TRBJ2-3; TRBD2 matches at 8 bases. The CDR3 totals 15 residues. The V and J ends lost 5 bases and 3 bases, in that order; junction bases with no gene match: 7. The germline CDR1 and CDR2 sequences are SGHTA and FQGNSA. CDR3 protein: CASSRRGGKTDTQYF. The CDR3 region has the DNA TGTGCCAGCAGCCGACGGGGGGGCAAGACAGATACGCAGTATTTT.

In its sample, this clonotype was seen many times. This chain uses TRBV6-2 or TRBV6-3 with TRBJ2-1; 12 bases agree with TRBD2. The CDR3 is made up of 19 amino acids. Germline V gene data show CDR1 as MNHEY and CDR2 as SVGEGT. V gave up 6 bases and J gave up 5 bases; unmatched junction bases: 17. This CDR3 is CASSQIPGLAGSWDNEQFF. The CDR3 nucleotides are TGTGCCAGCAGCCAGATTCCAGGACTAGCGGGAAGTTGGGACAATGAGCAGTTCTTC.

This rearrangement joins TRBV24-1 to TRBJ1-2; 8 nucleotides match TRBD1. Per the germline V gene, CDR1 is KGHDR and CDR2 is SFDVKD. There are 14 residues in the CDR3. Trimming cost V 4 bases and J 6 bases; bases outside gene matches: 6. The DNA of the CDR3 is TGTGCCACCAGTGACCCGGACAGGGAGGATGGCTACACCTTC. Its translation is CATSDPDREDGYTF.

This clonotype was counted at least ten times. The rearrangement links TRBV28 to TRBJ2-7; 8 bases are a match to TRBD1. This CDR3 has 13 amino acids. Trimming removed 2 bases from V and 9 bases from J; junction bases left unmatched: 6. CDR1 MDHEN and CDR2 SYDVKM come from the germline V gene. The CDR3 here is CASSLADRVWQYF. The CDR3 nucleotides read TGTGCCAGCAGTTTAGCGGACAGGGTTTGGCAGTACTTC.

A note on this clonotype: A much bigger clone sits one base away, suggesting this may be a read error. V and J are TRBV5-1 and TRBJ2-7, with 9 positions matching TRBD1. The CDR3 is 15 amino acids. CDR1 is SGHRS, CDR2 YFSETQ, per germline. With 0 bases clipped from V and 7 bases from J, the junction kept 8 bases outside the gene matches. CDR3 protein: CASSLATGGLNEQYF. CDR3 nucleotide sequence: TGCGCCAGCAGCTTGGCGACAGGGGGACTGAATGAGCAGTACTTC.